This TCR beta chain came from a study of T cell responses to AZD1222 COVID-19 vaccine. Regarding the study as a whole: Repertoire collection took place solely once the T cell response had peaked.

V shed 5 bases and J 4 bases; nucleotides not matched to a gene: 7. This CDR3 spans 16 amino acids. The germline V gene encodes CDR1 SGHTA and CDR2 FQGTGA. A note on this clone: Its antigen is unknown.

Sequencing used immunoSEQ multiplex PCR; TCRdb keeps in-frame clones, though not all of them. The data show about 130,000 clones, about 90% seen once. Sequences were derived from peripheral blood, sampled on day 0 of AZD1222 vaccination. The chain recombines TRBV7-3 with TRBJ2-3; 12 bases agree with TRBD2. The receptor's source is an adult in good health. CDR3 residues: CASSLKASGGADTQYF. For the CDR3, the DNA is TGTGCCAGCAGCCTTAAGGCTAGCGGGGGGGCAGATACGCAGTATTTT.